Each of the 21 T cell receptor beta chains below was sequenced from the same sample in a study of T cell responses to AZD1222 COVID-19 vaccine. Produced via immunoSEQ multiplex PCR; TCRdb's table is partial and in-frame only. The sample carries roughly 120,000 clones, 85% to 95% recorded once. The material sequenced was peripheral blood, taken on day 0 of AZD1222 vaccination. The receptors were sampled from an adult in good health.

The V gene is TRBV20-1, the J gene TRBJ1-1; D not resolved. This CDR3 comprises 11 residues. V was pared by 6 bases and J by 2 bases, with 7 bases between. Germline values: CDR1 DFQATT, CDR2 SNEGSKA (reference sequence). Here the CDR3 reads CSANTNTEAFF. The CDR3, as DNA: TGCAGTGCGAACACCAACACTGAAGCTTTCTTT.

V usage is TRBV6-5 and J usage is TRBJ1-6; TRBD1 aligns across 8 bases. Germline V lookup: CDR1 MNHEY, CDR2 SVGAGI. With V trimmed by 2 bases and J by 5 bases, 2 bases remained unmatched. The CDR3 sequence is 15 residues long. Here the CDR3 reads CASSYTGQDNSPLHF. In nucleotides, the CDR3 is TGTGCCAGCAGTTACACGGGACAGGATAATTCACCCCTCCACTTT.

The CDR3 DNA follows: TGTGCCAGCAGCCCCTTTACGGGACTAGCGGATACGCAGTATTTT. It translates to CASSPFTGLADTQYF. The chain employs TRBV7-9 and TRBJ2-3, with 10 bases fitting TRBD2. The germline V gene has CDR1 SEHNR and CDR2 FQNEAQ (reference sequence). With 5 bases clipped from V and 6 bases from J, the junction kept 8 bases outside the gene matches. This CDR3 spans 15 amino acids.

This chain joins TRBV18 and TRBJ1-4; 8 nucleotides align to TRBD1. Losses at the gene ends were 6 bases for V and 8 bases for J; bases not matched to a gene: 8. This CDR3 contains 14 residues. Per germline, CDR1 KGHSH and CDR2 LQKENI. CDR3: CASSYRDRLEKLFF. CDR3 sequence (DNA): TGTGCCAGCTCTTATAGGGACAGGCTCGAAAAACTGTTTTTT.

CDR3 sequence (DNA): TGCGCCAGCAGCCAAGGACTCCCAAGCCCCGGGGAGCTGTTTTTT. Its protein product is CASSQGLPSPGELFF. The chain links TRBV4-3 to TRBJ2-2; no firm D call. The germline V gene has CDR1 LGHNA and CDR2 YSLEER. CDR3 length equals 15 residues. The V end lost 1 base, the J end lost 6 bases, and 12 bases lay between the germline ends.

The genes are TRBV9 and TRBJ1-1; D possibly corresponds to TRBD1 (5 bases). The CDR3 sequence is 17 residues long. CDR1 is SGDLS, CDR2 YYNGEE, per germline. V dropped 0 bases and J dropped 4 bases, with 19 bases sitting between them. CDR3 protein: CASSVVRSPWGGTEAFF. As DNA, the CDR3 is TGTGCCAGCAGCGTAGTGAGGTCCCCCTGGGGGGGCACTGAAGCTTTCTTT.

The chain recombines TRBV6-2 or TRBV6-3 with TRBJ2-5, with 9 bases matching TRBD2. The CDR3 loop spans 14 amino acids. Germline V CDR1 and CDR2: MNHEY, SVGEGT. V shed 5 bases, J shed 2 bases, and the junction held 3 bases outside the gene matches. The CDR3 is CASSGTSLQETQYF. DNA of the CDR3: TGTGCCAGCAGTGGGACTAGCTTGCAAGAGACCCAGTACTTC.

The V call is TRBV27, the J call TRBJ2-1; 8 bases are shared with TRBD1. Germline V gives CDR1 MNHEY, CDR2 SMNVEV (reference sequence). The CDR3 runs 15 residues. The trim removed 8 bases at V and 1 base at J, leaving 7 bases unmatched. Here the CDR3 reads CASRSDRASYNEQFF. The DNA for the CDR3 is TGTGCCAGCCGATCGGACAGGGCTTCCTACAATGAGCAGTTCTTC.

CDR3 sequence reads: CASSQVFSSGSADTQYF. DNA of the CDR3: TGCGCCAGCAGCCAAGTCTTTTCTAGCGGGAGTGCAGATACGCAGTATTTT. This chain uses TRBV4-1 with TRBJ2-3, with 10 bases fitting TRBD2. CDR1 is MGHRA and CDR2 is YSYEKL in the germline V gene. The length of the CDR3 is 17 residues. V trimming: 1 base; J trimming: 4 bases; junction bases outside the gene matches: 8.

In this sample, this clone turned up once. The rearrangement uses TRBV30 and TRBJ2-1; 8 bases are a match to TRBD2. The CDR3 loop spans 12 amino acids. Germline values: CDR1 GTSNPN, CDR2 SVGIG (reference sequence). The ends lost 5 bases at V and 10 bases at J; junction bases unmatched: 7. Here the CDR3 DNA reads TGTGCCTGGCTTAGCGGGGCAGGGGAGCAGTTCTTC. Its translation: CAWLSGAGEQFF.

This CDR3 is CASSLAKNTEAFF. The CDR3 bases are TGTGCCAGCAGCTTAGCCAAGAACACTGAAGCTTTCTTT. This rearrangement joins TRBV11-3 to TRBJ1-1; D not resolved. The CDR3 consists of 13 residues. V was clipped by 1 base and J by 1 base, with 4 bases between them. Germline CDR1 is SGHNT and CDR2 is YENEEA.

The chain uses TRBV7-2 and TRBJ2-1; TRBD2 matches 9 bases. CDR3 size: 16 residues. V was pared by 1 base and J by 4 bases, with 5 bases of the junction left unmatched. In germline, CDR1 is SGHTA, CDR2 FQGNSA. CDR3 loop: CASSLVALAGYNEQFF. The CDR3 DNA is TGTGCCAGCAGCTTAGTTGCACTAGCGGGTTACAATGAGCAGTTCTTC.

The chain links TRBV15 to TRBJ2-1; TRBD2 matches 9 bases. The J segment lost 4 bases and the V segment lost 1 base, leaving 2 bases of the junction unmatched. From germline, CDR1 is LNHNV and CDR2 YYDKDF (reference sequence). This CDR3 comprises 15 residues. CDR3 coding DNA: TGTGCCACCAGCAGAGGCCTAGCGGGATACAATGAGCAGTTCTTC. Translating gives CATSRGLAGYNEQFF.

This clone was counted between two and nine times. This chain joins TRBV10-3 and TRBJ1-1; 8 bases match TRBD1. Germline loops: CDR1 ENHRY, CDR2 SYGVKD. The CDR3 runs 13 residues. Unmatched junction bases numbered 10, after V lost 6 bases and J lost 10 bases. The CDR3 reads CAIRPTGEVRAFF. The CDR3 region has the DNA TGTGCCATCAGGCCGACAGGGGAGGTTCGAGCTTTCTTT.

The chain is built from TRBV10-3 and TRBJ1-4; 9 bases fit TRBD1. In germline, CDR1 is ENHRY, CDR2 SYGVKD. There are 15 residues in the CDR3. J lost 6 bases, V lost 6 bases, and 8 bases had no gene match. The CDR3 sequence: CAIRGGTGRDEKLFF. CDR3 in DNA: TGTGCCATCAGGGGGGGGACAGGGCGCGATGAAAAACTGTTTTTT.

This sequence joins TRBV20-1 and TRBJ2-5; tentatively, D is TRBD1 (5 bases). Trimming took off 3 bases at V and 5 bases at J, with 10 bases between the two ends. Germline CDR1 and CDR2: DFQATT and SNEGSKA (reference sequence). The CDR3 is 12 amino acids. The CDR3: CSASAGLETQYF. DNA of the CDR3: TGCAGTGCTAGTGCAGGGCTGGAGACCCAGTACTTC.

The V call is TRBV5-1, the J call TRBJ1-1, with a possible D match to TRBD1 (5 bases). Germline CDR1 and CDR2: SGHRS and YFSETQ. Trimming stripped 2 bases from V and 4 bases from J, with 12 bases between. This CDR3 comprises 14 residues. In nucleotides, the CDR3 is TGCGCCAGCAGCTTTGGGACGGGGAGCACTGAAGCTTTCTTT. This sequence encodes CASSFGTGSTEAFF.

The chain uses TRBV12-3 or TRBV12-4 and TRBJ1-1; D unclear. Trimming left V 6 bases short and J 5 bases short, with 7 bases between. This CDR3 has 11 amino acids. This CDR3 is CASRQGTEAFF. The CDR3 DNA is TGTGCCAGCAGGCAAGGGACTGAAGCTTTCTTT.

V and J are TRBV10-3 and TRBJ1-1; tentative D call: TRBD1 (6 bases). The CDR3 is 15 amino acids. V lost 4 bases and J 2 bases, leaving 14 bases between the germline ends. Germline V gene sequence: CDR1 ENHRY, CDR2 SYGVKD. The DNA for the CDR3 is TGTGCCATCAGTGTTTTGGCAGGGGTCAACACTGAAGCTTTCTTT. It yields the protein CAISVLAGVNTEAFF.

This clone has only a few counts. The CDR3 here is CASSSAGGLDTQYF. The CDR3 bases are TGCGCCAGCAGCTCAGCGGGAGGGCTAGATACGCAGTATTTT. This rearrangement joins TRBV5-1 to TRBJ2-3; TRBD2 aligns across 10 bases. Unmatched junction bases numbered 3, after V lost 3 bases and J lost 5 bases. The CDR3 totals 14 residues. CDR1 SGHRS and CDR2 YFSETQ come from the germline V gene. Filled out from reference TRBV5-1 and TRBJ2-3, the complete variable domain reads KAGVTQTPRYLIKTRGQQVTLSCSPISGHRSVSWYQQTPGQGLQFLFEYFSETQRNKGNFPGRFSGRQFSNSRSEMNVSTLELGDSALYLCASSSAGGLDTQYFGPGTRLTVL.

The chain has TRBV6-6 and TRBJ1-1; D is possibly TRBD1 (5 bases). V lost 5 bases and J lost 0, with 22 bases in between. In germline, CDR1 is MNHNY, CDR2 SVGAGI (reference sequence). The length of the CDR3 is 18 residues. In DNA, the CDR3 is TGTGCCAGCAGTCGTTTCCTCGGGAGTGGGGCGATGAACACTGAAGCTTTCTTT. Its protein is CASSRFLGSGAMNTEAFF.